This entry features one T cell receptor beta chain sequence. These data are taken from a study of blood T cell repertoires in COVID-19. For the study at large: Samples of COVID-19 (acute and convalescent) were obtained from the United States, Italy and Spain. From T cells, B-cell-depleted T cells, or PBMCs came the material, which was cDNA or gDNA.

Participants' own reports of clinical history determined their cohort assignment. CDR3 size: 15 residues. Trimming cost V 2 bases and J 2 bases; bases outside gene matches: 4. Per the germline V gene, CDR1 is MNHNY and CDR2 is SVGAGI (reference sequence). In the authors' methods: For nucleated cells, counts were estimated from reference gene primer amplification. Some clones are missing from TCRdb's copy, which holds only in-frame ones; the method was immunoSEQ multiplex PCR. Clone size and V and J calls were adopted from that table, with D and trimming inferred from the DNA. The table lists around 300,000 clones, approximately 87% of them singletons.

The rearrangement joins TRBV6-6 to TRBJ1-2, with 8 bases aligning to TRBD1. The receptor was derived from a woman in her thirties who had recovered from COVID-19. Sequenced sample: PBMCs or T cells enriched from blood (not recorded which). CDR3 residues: CASSYLQGANYGYTF. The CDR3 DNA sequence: TGTGCCAGCAGTTACCTCCAGGGGGCCAACTATGGCTACACCTTC.